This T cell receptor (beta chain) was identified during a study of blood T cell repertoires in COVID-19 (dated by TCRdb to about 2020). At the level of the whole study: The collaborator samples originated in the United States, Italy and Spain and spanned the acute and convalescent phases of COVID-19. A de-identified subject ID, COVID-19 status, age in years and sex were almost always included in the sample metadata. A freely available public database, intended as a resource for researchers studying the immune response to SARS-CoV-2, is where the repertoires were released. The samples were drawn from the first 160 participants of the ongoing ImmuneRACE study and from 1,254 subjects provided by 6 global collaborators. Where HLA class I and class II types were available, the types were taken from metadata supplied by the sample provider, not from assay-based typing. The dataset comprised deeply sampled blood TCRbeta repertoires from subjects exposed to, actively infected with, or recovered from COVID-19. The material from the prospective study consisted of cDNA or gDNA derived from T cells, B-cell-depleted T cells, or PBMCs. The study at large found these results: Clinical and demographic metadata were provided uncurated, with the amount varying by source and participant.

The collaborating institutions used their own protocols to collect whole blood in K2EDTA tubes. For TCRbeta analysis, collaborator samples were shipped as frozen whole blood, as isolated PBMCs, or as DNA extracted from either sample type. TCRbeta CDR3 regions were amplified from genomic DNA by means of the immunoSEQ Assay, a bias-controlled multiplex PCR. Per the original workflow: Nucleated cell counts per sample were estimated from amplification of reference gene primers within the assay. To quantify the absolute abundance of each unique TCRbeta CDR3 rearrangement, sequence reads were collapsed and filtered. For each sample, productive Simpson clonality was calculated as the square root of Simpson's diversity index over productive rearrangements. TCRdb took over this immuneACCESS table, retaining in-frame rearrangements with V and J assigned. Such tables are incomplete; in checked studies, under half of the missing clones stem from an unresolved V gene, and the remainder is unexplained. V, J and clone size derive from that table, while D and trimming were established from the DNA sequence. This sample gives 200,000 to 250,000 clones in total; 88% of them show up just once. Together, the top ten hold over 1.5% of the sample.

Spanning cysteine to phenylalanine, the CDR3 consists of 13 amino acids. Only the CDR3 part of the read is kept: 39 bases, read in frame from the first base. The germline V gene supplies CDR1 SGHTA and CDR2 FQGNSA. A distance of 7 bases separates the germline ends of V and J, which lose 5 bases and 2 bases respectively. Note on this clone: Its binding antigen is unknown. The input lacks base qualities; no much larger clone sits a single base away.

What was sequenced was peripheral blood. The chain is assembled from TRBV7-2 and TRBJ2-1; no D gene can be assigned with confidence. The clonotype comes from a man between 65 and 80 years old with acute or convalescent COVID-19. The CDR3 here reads CASSPAAYNEQFF. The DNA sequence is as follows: TGTGCCAGCAGCCCGGCGGCCTACAATGAGCAGTTCTTC.